The T cell receptor (beta chain) described here comes from a study of blood T cell repertoires in COVID-19. As for the study in general: Researchers got acute and convalescent COVID-19 samples from the United States, Italy and Spain. From T cells, B-cell-depleted T cells, or PBMCs came the material, which was cDNA or gDNA.

The CDR3 has 15 amino acids. CDR1 is LGHNA, CDR2 YSLEER, per germline. The junction had 8 bases not matched to a gene; V was cut back by 4 bases and J by 5 bases. Repertoires were generated with immunoSEQ multiplex PCR, while TCRdb's copy carries only in-frame clones and drops some. Seen here are over 200,000 clones, 88% observed once, and the top ten hold about 0.65%. This chain uses TRBV4-3 with TRBJ2-7; 10 bases are shared with TRBD2. This clonotype was obtained from a human donor in a cohort sampled during active COVID-19. Specimen: peripheral blood. Here the CDR3 DNA reads TGCGCCAGCAGCCGTGGATCTAGCGGGGGCCACGAGCAGTACTTC. Its translation is CASSRGSSGGHEQYF.